This is a list of T cell receptor beta chains from one sample in a study of blood T cell repertoires in COVID-19. TCRdb's table, derived via immunoSEQ multiplex PCR, lists solely in-frame clones and lacks some. The sample gives more than 200,000 clones, under 90% of which show up once; 4.2% is in the top ten. Sequencing used peripheral blood. The origin of the receptors is a man aged 55 to 69 with acute or convalescent COVID-19. Both conserved end residues are part of each CDR3. The order of the fields is J gene, D gene, V gene, clone size, CDR3 DNA, CDR3 protein. The D gene is left open where the match is weak. Some rows mark clone size as missing; the rest say once, few, many or name a class of expanded clone.

TRBJ2-1 NA TRBV13 NA NA CASSLPSGPLWDEQFF
TRBJ1-1 NA TRBV2 NA TGTGCCAGCAGTGAGATGGGGCTCGCAGGGACTGAAGCTTTCTTT CASSEMGLAGTEAFF
TRBJ1-4 TRBD1 TRBV5-6 NA TGTGCCAGCAGCTTGGGGCCCGGGACAGGGGGAGAAAAACTGTTTTTT CASSLGPGTGGEKLFF
TRBJ2-7 NA TRBV18 NA TGTGCCAGCTCACCGACGGAGGGGCTTTACGAGCAGTACTTC CASSPTEGLYEQYF
TRBJ2-3 TRBD2 TRBV15 NA TGTGCCACCACACGAGAGCGGGGGGGCTTAGGCACAGATACGCAGTATTTT CATTRERGGLGTDTQYF
TRBJ2-3 NA TRBV15 NA TGTGCCACCAGCAGAGCAATTTTTGGAGGGAGGACAGATACGCAGTATTTT CATSRAIFGGRTDTQYF
TRBJ2-7 TRBD1 TRBV28 NA TGTGCCAGCAGTTCAGGACAGGTGTACGAGCAGTACTTC CASSSGQVYEQYF
TRBJ2-3 TRBD1 TRBV4-3 NA TGCGCCAGCAGCCAAATGAGGGGGGGACAGGGGTCAACAGATACGCAGTATTTT CASSQMRGGQGSTDTQYF
TRBJ2-5 TRBD2 TRBV5-1 NA TGCGCCAGCAGCGGTAGCGGGGGGAAAGAGACCCAGTACTTC CASSGSGGKETQYF
TRBJ2-3 NA TRBV19 NA TGTGCCAGTAGTATGGCGGGTACAGATACGCAGTATTTT CASSMAGTDTQYF
TRBJ1-3 NA TRBV11-2 NA TGTGCCAGCAGGTTTCAGGGAAAGTCTGGAAACACCATATATTTT CASRFQGKSGNTIYF
TRBJ2-1 TRBD2 TRBV9 NA TGTGCCAGCAGCGTTAGCGGGAGGGGTGGCAATGAGCAGTTCTTC CASSVSGRGGNEQFF
TRBJ2-7 TRBD1 TRBV30 NA TGTGCCTGGAGGGGACAGCTTGTCGGCGAGCAGTACTTC CAWRGQLVGEQYF
TRBJ2-7 TRBD1 TRBV24-1 NA TGTGCCACCAGTGCCCCATCGACAGGGGCCTACGAGCAGTACTTC CATSAPSTGAYEQYF
TRBJ1-1 NA TRBV6-5 NA TGTGCCAGCAGGGTAAACTGGAACACTGAAGCTTTCTTT CASRVNWNTEAFF
TRBJ1-2 NA TRBV5-4 NA TGTGCCAGCAGTCAGGGAGGGGATGGCTACACCTTC CASSQGGDGYTF
TRBJ2-5 TRBD2 TRBV2 NA TGTGCCAGCAGTAGAGCCGGGACTAGCGGGGGGCACCAAGAGACCCAGTACTTC CASSRAGTSGGHQETQYF
TRBJ2-7 NA TRBV7-9 NA TGTGCCAGCAGCTTAAGATCAGACGAGCAGTACTTC CASSLRSDEQYF
TRBJ2-3 TRBD2 TRBV29-1 NA TGCAGCGTTGTGGGGACTAGCGGGAGCACAGATACGCAGTATTTT CSVVGTSGSTDTQYF
TRBJ2-1 NA TRBV7-3 NA TGTGCCAGCAGCTCAGCCCGGAGTGGGGAGCAGTTCTTC CASSSARSGEQFF
TRBJ2-7 TRBD1 TRBV13 NA TGTGCCAGCAGCTTAGGACAGGGGAAATCCTACGAGCAGTACTTC CASSLGQGKSYEQYF
TRBJ1-4 NA TRBV27 few TGTGCCAGCAGCCTCAGATGGGGCCAGAATGAAAAACTGTTTTTT CASSLRWGQNEKLFF
TRBJ1-2 NA TRBV27 NA TGTGCCAGCAGCCTTATCCCCACACCGAACTATGGCTACACCTTC CASSLIPTPNYGYTF
TRBJ2-5 TRBD1 TRBV19 NA TGTGCCAGTAGAAGGGACAGGGAGGGCGAGACCCAGTACTTC CASRRDREGETQYF
TRBJ1-3 NA TRBV18 NA TGTGCCAGCTCCCCCCCAGGACAGACGTCGGGAAACACCATATATTTT CASSPPGQTSGNTIYF
TRBJ1-5 TRBD1 TRBV18 NA TGTGCCAGCTCACCCGGGACAGGGAGGGATCAGCCCCAGCATTTT CASSPGTGRDQPQHF